The 8 T cell receptor beta chains below all came from one sample that was sequenced in a study of T cell changes during pregnancy in multiple sclerosis. The protocol was immunoSEQ multiplex PCR, while the TCRdb copy is restricted to in-frame clones and leaves out a portion. This table holds some 93,000 clones, about 92% found once. Specimen: peripheral blood, collected after pregnancy. The origin of the receptors is a female donor with multiple sclerosis, enrolled in a pregnancy study.

The chain combines TRBV4-2 with TRBJ2-2; tentative D call: TRBD1 (6 bases). The CDR3 length is 16 residues. Between the trimmed V and J ends, which lost 4 bases and 3 bases, there was a span of 15 bases. Germline V gene sequence: CDR1 LGHNA, CDR2 YNFKEQ. The CDR3 sequence is CASSRSRGVDTGELFF. In DNA, the CDR3 is TGTGCCAGCAGCCGCAGCAGGGGCGTGGACACCGGGGAGCTGTTTTTT.

This chain uses TRBV18 with TRBJ2-2, with TRBD1 matching 7 bases. This CDR3 contains 15 residues. V gave up 7 bases and J gave up 3 bases; unmatched junction bases: 8. Germline V lookup: CDR1 KGHSH, CDR2 LQKENI. CDR3 DNA: TGTGCCAGCTGTCCCGGGACAGCTCACACCGGGGAGCTGTTTTTT. Its translation is CASCPGTAHTGELFF.

The genes are TRBV5-4 and TRBJ2-5; TRBD2 aligns across 12 bases. CDR1 is SGHNT and CDR2 is YYREEE in the germline V gene (reference sequence). There are 15 residues in the CDR3. Trimming cost V 0 bases and J 7 bases; bases outside gene matches: 4. CDR3 in DNA: TGTGCCAGCAGCTTGGGACTAGCGGGAGAAGGGACCCAGTACTTC. Translating it yields CASSLGLAGEGTQYF.

The rearrangement links TRBV5-8 to TRBJ2-7, with 8 bases that match TRBD1. Germline lookup yields CDR1 SGHTS and CDR2 YDEGEE. The ends lost 7 bases at V and 1 base at J; junction bases unmatched: 7. This CDR3 is 14 amino acids long. The CDR3 DNA reads TGTGCCAGCTCGATGACAGGGGTTTCCTACGAGCAGTACTTC. Protein: CASSMTGVSYEQYF.

The chain carries TRBV6-6 and TRBJ2-6; D ambiguous. The CDR3 is 14 amino acids. Trimming pared 8 bases from V and 0 bases from J, leaving 8 bases between. From germline, CDR1 is MNHNY and CDR2 SVGAGI (reference sequence). The CDR3 sequence: CASLSASGANVLTF. The CDR3 DNA reads as TGTGCCAGCCTTAGTGCCTCTGGGGCCAACGTCCTGACTTTC.

The chain joins TRBV2 to TRBJ1-5; D is uncertain. Between the trimmed V and J ends, which lost 4 bases and 4 bases, there was a span of 14 bases. This CDR3 comprises 15 residues. The germline gives CDR1 SNHLY, CDR2 FYNNEI. The CDR3 region is CASSGDWGGNQPQHF. The CDR3, as DNA: TGTGCCAGCAGTGGAGACTGGGGAGGGAATCAGCCCCAGCATTTT.

This rearrangement joins TRBV7-6 to TRBJ1-1; tentatively, D is TRBD1 (6 bases). The CDR3 spans 14 residues. The V gene's germline CDR1 is SGHVS and CDR2 FNYEAQ. The V end lost 5 bases, the J end lost 4 bases, and 14 bases lay between the germline ends. CDR3 protein: CASSLQGWGTEAFF. The CDR3 DNA is TGTGCCAGCAGCCTACAGGGTTGGGGCACTGAAGCTTTCTTT. Using reference TRBV7-6 and TRBJ1-1 for the parts outside the CDR3, the full variable domain is GAGVSQSPRYKVTKRGQDVALRCDPISGHVSLYWYRQALGQGPEFLTYFNYEAQQDKSGLPNDRFSAERPEGSISTLTIQRTEQRDSAMYRCASSLQGWGTEAFFGQGTRLTVV.

This clone was detected only once. The V gene is TRBV6-1, the J gene TRBJ2-6; D is possibly TRBD2 (6 bases). CDR3 length equals 15 residues. Germline CDR1 reads MNHNS; CDR2 reads SASEGT. Trimming took 10 bases from V and 4 from J, leaving 17 bases between them. The CDR3 is CATDIGGTGANVLTF. Here the CDR3 DNA reads TGTGCCACCGATATTGGGGGGACCGGGGCCAACGTCCTGACTTTC.